The present entry profiles one T cell receptor beta chain with its context. It lacks a known antigen. Per-base quality was not reported, and no clone a single base away is much larger than it. Patients with autoimmune disease history or receiving systemic immunosuppression were excluded from the trial. Peripheral blood for TCR sequencing was drawn from every dose cohort at baseline, at cycle 4 day 1 and at cycle 7 day 1. The samples were taken from a phase I, first-in-human, multicenter, open-label dose-escalation trial of ivuxolimab. The trial enrolled adults with locally advanced or metastatic head and neck squamous cell, hepatocellular, melanoma or renal cell carcinoma. Before TCR sequencing, CD4+ T cells and CD8+ T cells from peripheral blood were sorted into separate populations. For sequencing of the TCRbeta CDR3 region, genomic DNA was extracted from the sorted cells. The immunoSEQ Assay was used to sequence the TCRbeta CDR3 regions. What TCRdb holds here is the immuneACCESS table cut down to in-frame rearrangements. Part of the clones is not present; checked against another copy, under half of the missing clones reflect an unresolved V gene, and the others are unexplained. A total of 85,000 to 120,000 clones appear in this sample, 90% of them only once. The top ten constitute approximately 0.52% of the sample.

Counted from cysteine to phenylalanine, this CDR3 has 15 amino acids. Of the read, only the CDR3 DNA is kept; its 45 bases are in frame from base 1. Relative to germline, V is missing 5 bases and J is missing 5 bases, with 8 bases of the junction outside any gene match. The germline V gene yields KGHSH for CDR1 and LQKENI for CDR2. The entry originates in a study of OX40 agonist ivuxolimab in advanced cancers. Background on the whole study: Ivuxolimab was a fully human IgG2 agonistic monoclonal antibody targeting the costimulatory receptor OX40 (CD134). Patients were allowed to have had prior anti-PD-1, anti-PD-L1 or anti-CTLA-4 therapy, and 40% of the dose-escalation patients had previously received checkpoint inhibitors. Peripheral TCRbeta sequencing was intended to test whether TCR sequence diversity was altered and clonal T-cell expansion was caused by ivuxolimab. Intravenous ivuxolimab was administered to patients every 2 weeks at six dose levels: 0.01, 0.1, 0.3, 1.5, 3 and 10 mg/kg. Three dose-escalation patients achieved partial responses, one with hepatocellular carcinoma and two with cutaneous melanoma. The monotherapy dose-escalation portion (N of about 50 patients) of the phase I ivuxolimab trial is reported in the paper. Among the 52 dose-escalation patients, roughly 20 had hepatocellular carcinoma, roughly 15 melanoma, 9 renal cell carcinoma and 9 head and neck cancer. A male proportion of 82.7% and a mean age of 60 years, ranging from about 20 to 79, were recorded for the dose-escalation cohort.

Study-wide conclusions, independent of this receptor: Which antigens the clonally expanded peripheral T cells were specific for was not determined. Partial responders in the 0.1-3.0 mg/kg groups had among the lowest normalized peripheral clonal expansion, especially among CD8+ T cells. After ivuxolimab, CD8+ T cells had more expanded clones than CD4+ T cells on average. Low levels of normalized T-cell clonal expansion were also seen in some patients who did not respond. At doses from 0.1 to 3.0 mg/kg, clonal expansion was seen in both CD4+ and CD8+ blood T cells between baseline and week 6.

The sequence links TRBV18 to TRBJ1-1; 10 nucleotides in the junction match TRBD1. This specimen was CD4+ or CD8+ T cells sorted from blood, taken in a trial of the OX40 agonist ivuxolimab. The TCR sequence derives from an adult with an advanced solid tumor such as melanoma, head and neck, liver or kidney cancer. DNA sequence: TGTGCCAGCTCAGTTATCGGACAGGGGGAGACTGAAGCTTTCTTT. Its product reads: CASSVIGQGETEAFF.